This note documents a single TCR beta chain sequence. Sequenced by immunoSEQ multiplex PCR; TCRdb stores in-frame clones only, minus some. The sample lists 250,000 or so clones; 85% to 90% were seen once. This record comes from a study of blood T cell repertoires in COVID-19. Study-level information: COVID-19 samples from acute and convalescent phases originated in the United States, Italy and Spain.

Participants spanned ages roughly 18 to 90 years and resided in some 22 US areas. V shed 6 bases and J shed 1 base, with 12 bases lying between them. Germline values: CDR1 MDHEN, CDR2 SYDVKM. The CDR3 is 14 amino acids. The sequencing sample was made of PBMCs or T cells enriched from blood (not recorded which). This sequence joins TRBV28 and TRBJ1-1; TRBD1 is a possible D gene (6 bases). This clonotype was sampled from a woman aged 25 to 45 with acute COVID-19. CDR3 bases: TGTGCCAGCAGGCCAGGGGTATGGAACACTGAAGCTTTCTTT. As protein: CASRPGVWNTEAFF.